This T cell receptor (beta chain) was retrieved from a study of blood T cell repertoires in COVID-19. Study background: T cells, B-cell-depleted T cells, or PBMCs provided the cDNA or gDNA that served as material.

In the authors' workflow: The authors estimated nucleated cell counts from reference gene primer amplification. This table comes from immunoSEQ multiplex PCR, and its TCRdb copy is limited to in-frame clones, with some not included. Clonal size and the V and J genes are those of that table, whereas D and trimming came from the DNA. The data contain over 200,000 clones, about 80% of them singletons. The sample comprised peripheral blood. This receptor was identified in a woman at least 80 years old with acute or convalescent COVID-19.

The CDR3 here is CASSYSPAGIYNEQFF. The DNA of the CDR3 is TGTGCCAGCAGTTACTCGCCGGCGGGGATATACAATGAGCAGTTCTTC. The V and J genes are TRBV6-5 and TRBJ2-1, with D possibly TRBD2 on 6 matching bases. Germline assignment: CDR1 MNHEY and CDR2 SVGAGI. V gave up 0 bases and J gave up 4 bases, with 13 bases separating them. This CDR3 spans 16 amino acids.